These T cell receptor beta chains were read from a single sample in a study of blood T cell repertoires in COVID-19. Generated by immunoSEQ multiplex PCR, the TCRdb table keeps only in-frame clones and is missing some. The sample contains 65,000 to 75,000 clones, about 92% of which appear only once. Sequencing was performed on peripheral blood. The receptors stem from a man between 45 and 60 years old with acute or convalescent COVID-19. Both conserved end residues are part of each CDR3. A D gene is named only where the DNA matches it firmly. Rows may omit the clone size; those that give it use once, few, many or a size class.

J gene,V gene,D gene,clone size,CDR3 protein,CDR3 DNA
TRBJ2-3,TRBV7-9,TRBD2,NA,CASSPRQGTSGRGPDTQYF,TGTGCCAGCAGCCCAAGACAGGGGACTAGCGGGAGGGGCCCAGATACGCAGTATTTT
TRBJ1-6,TRBV5-6,TRBD1,NA,CASSLAGGSYNSPLHF,TGTGCCAGCAGCTTGGCAGGGGGCTCCTATAATTCACCCCTCCACTTT
TRBJ2-2,TRBV18,TRBD1,NA,CASSPGDRANTGELFF,TGTGCCAGCTCACCAGGCGACAGGGCGAACACCGGGGAGCTGTTTTTT
TRBJ2-5,TRBV28,NA,NA,CASSLQAGETQYF,TGTGCCAGCAGTTTGCAGGCGGGAGAGACCCAGTACTTC
TRBJ2-2,TRBV11-3,NA,NA,CASSKGLASANTGELFF,TGTGCCAGCAGCAAGGGGCTAGCGTCAGCAAACACCGGGGAGCTGTTTTTT
TRBJ2-7,TRBV19,NA,NA,CASSATGTSYEQYF,TGTGCCAGTAGTGCTACAGGTACCTCCTACGAGCAGTACTTC
TRBJ2-3,TRBV5-6,NA,NA,CASSSGLTRSTDTQYF,TGTGCCAGCAGCTCTGGACTAACCCGAAGCACAGATACGCAGTATTTT
TRBJ1-1,TRBV6-5,NA,NA,CASSYYRDRSFF,TGTGCCAGCAGTTATTACAGGGACCGGAGTTTCTTT
TRBJ2-7,TRBV5-1,TRBD2,NA,CASSFERGAYEQYF,TGCGCCAGCAGCTTTGAGCGGGGGGCCTACGAGCAGTACTTC
TRBJ2-7,TRBV6-1,NA,NA,CASSEYPTSQYEQYF,TGTGCCAGCAGTGAATACCCGACTAGTCAGTACGAGCAGTACTTC
TRBJ2-7,TRBV7-2,TRBD2,NA,CASSLEALAGAYEQYF,TGTGCCAGCAGCTTAGAAGCGCTAGCGGGAGCCTACGAGCAGTACTTC
TRBJ2-5,TRBV5-1,NA,NA,CASSLWDSETQETQYF,TGCGCCAGCAGCTTGTGGGACTCGGAGACCCAAGAGACCCAGTACTTC
TRBJ2-2,TRBV3-1/TRBV3-2,NA,NA,CASSQNDWIPGELFF,TGTGCCAGCAGCCAAAACGACTGGATACCCGGGGAGCTGTTTTTT
TRBJ1-5,TRBV4-2,TRBD1,NA,CASSQATGSQPQHF,TGTGCCAGCAGCCAAGCGACAGGGAGTCAGCCCCAGCATTTT
TRBJ2-5,TRBV6-2/TRBV6-3,NA,once,CASSPGLLSPYWETQYF,TGTGCCAGCAGTCCGGGACTCCTTTCCCCTTACTGGGAGACCCAGTACTTC
TRBJ2-7,TRBV30,NA,NA,CAWSANPRQVSYEQYF,TGTGCCTGGAGTGCAAACCCCCGACAGGTTTCCTACGAGCAGTACTTC
TRBJ2-4,TRBV6-1,NA,NA,CASSESRLRRQYF,TGTGCCAGCAGTGAAAGTCGCCTACGTCGCCAGTACTTC
TRBJ1-2,TRBV18,TRBD1,NA,CASSPPGQALLYGYTF,TGTGCCAGCTCACCCCCGGGACAGGCTTTGCTCTATGGCTACACCTTC
TRBJ2-2,TRBV5-6,NA,few,CASSLIGQANTGELFF,TGTGCCAGCAGCTTGATAGGCCAGGCGAACACCGGGGAGCTGTTTTTT
TRBJ2-1,TRBV5-1,TRBD2,NA,CASSSGSGSYNEQFF,TGCGCCAGCAGCTCAGGTAGCGGGAGCTACAATGAGCAGTTCTTC
TRBJ2-7,TRBV11-2,TRBD1,NA,CASSLDVGQGMPYEQYF,TGTGCCAGCAGCTTAGACGTTGGACAGGGGATGCCCTACGAGCAGTACTTC
TRBJ2-3,TRBV2,TRBD2,NA,CASSWTSGTDTQYF,TGTGCCAGCAGTTGGACTAGCGGCACAGATACGCAGTATTTT
TRBJ2-1,TRBV9,NA,NA,CASSVDLVENEQFF,TGTGCCAGCAGCGTAGACCTAGTCGAGAATGAGCAGTTCTTC
TRBJ1-2,TRBV6-6,TRBD1,NA,CASRPTGRYGYTF,TGTGCCAGCAGACCGACAGGGCGATATGGCTACACCTTC
TRBJ2-3,TRBV9,NA,NA,CASSWGVTDTQYF,TGTGCCAGCAGTTGGGGAGTCACAGATACGCAGTATTTT
TRBJ2-3,TRBV11-2,NA,NA,CASSPITGSTDTQYF,TGTGCCAGCAGCCCGATCACGGGGTCAACAGATACGCAGTATTTT
TRBJ1-1,TRBV4-1,NA,NA,CASSQVAGGDTEAFF,TGCGCCAGCAGCCAAGTAGCAGGAGGGGACACTGAAGCTTTCTTT
TRBJ1-5,TRBV28,TRBD1,NA,CASLSRLWTGSQENQPQHF,TGTGCCAGCTTATCTAGACTATGGACAGGGTCGCAGGAGAATCAGCCCCAGCATTTT
TRBJ2-7,TRBV7-9,TRBD1,NA,CASSGRDRQPYEQYF,TGTGCCAGCAGCGGCCGGGACAGACAACCCTACGAGCAGTACTTC
TRBJ2-3,TRBV12-3/TRBV12-4,NA,NA,CASSSRRRDTQYF,TGTGCCAGCAGTTCCCGGAGAAGAGATACGCAGTATTTT
TRBJ2-5,TRBV9,NA,NA,CASSVGHVEETQYF,TGTGCCAGCAGCGTAGGGCATGTGGAGGAGACCCAGTACTTC
TRBJ1-1,TRBV5-1,NA,NA,CASSFWAGTEAFF,TGCGCCAGCAGCTTCTGGGCCGGCACTGAAGCTTTCTTT
TRBJ2-7,TRBV20-1,NA,NA,CSPGTPYEQYF,TGCAGTCCCGGGACACCCTACGAGCAGTACTTC
TRBJ2-3,TRBV24-1,TRBD2,NA,CATSGPLAGDSWTQYF,TGTGCCACCAGTGGTCCTCTAGCGGGGGACTCTTGGACGCAGTATTTT
TRBJ1-2,TRBV9,TRBD1,NA,CASSPFDRDREHYGYTF,TGTGCCAGCAGCCCTTTCGACCGGGACAGGGAGCACTATGGCTACACCTTC
TRBJ2-2,TRBV19,TRBD2,few,CASSWLAGYKTARGELFF,TGTGCCAGTAGTTGGCTAGCGGGATATAAGACCGCCCGCGGGGAGCTGTTTTTT
TRBJ1-3,TRBV7-2,TRBD1,NA,CASSRGQVELGNTIYF,TGTGCCAGCAGCAGGGGACAGGTCGAGCTAGGAAACACCATATATTTT
TRBJ1-5,TRBV19,NA,NA,CASSKVSGFGNQPQHF,TGTGCCAGTAGTAAGGTCTCAGGGTTTGGCAATCAGCCCCAGCATTTT
TRBJ2-5,TRBV14,TRBD1,NA,CASSQESVGTDTQETQYF,TGTGCCAGCAGCCAAGAAAGCGTGGGGACAGACACCCAAGAGACCCAGTACTTC
TRBJ2-3,TRBV4-2,TRBD1,NA,CASSQEHSGGLSDTQYF,TGTGCCAGCAGCCAAGAACACTCAGGGGGATTGTCAGATACGCAGTATTTT
TRBJ2-2,TRBV27,NA,NA,CASSLTWRTATNTGELFF,TGTGCCAGCAGTTTAACATGGCGGACAGCGACGAACACCGGGGAGCTGTTTTTT
TRBJ2-5,TRBV27,NA,NA,CASKGSPGQQETQYF,TGTGCCAGCAAAGGCTCTCCGGGACAACAAGAGACCCAGTACTTC
TRBJ1-2,TRBV2,NA,NA,CASRKSGWDGYTF,TGTGCCAGCAGAAAATCAGGGTGGGATGGCTACACCTTC
TRBJ2-5,TRBV7-2,TRBD2,once,CASRLSGGARETQYF,TGTGCCAGCAGACTAAGCGGGGGGGCCCGAGAGACCCAGTACTTC
TRBJ2-7,TRBV3-1/TRBV3-2,NA,NA,CASSQEAVGYEQYF,TGTGCCAGCAGCCAAGAGGCTGTTGGCTACGAGCAGTACTTC
TRBJ1-2,TRBV12-3/TRBV12-4,NA,few,CASSPQGQGGYTF,TGTGCCAGCAGCCCCCAGGGGCAGGGAGGCTACACCTTC
TRBJ1-1,TRBV7-9,TRBD1,NA,CASSSGTGKAGTEAFF,TGTGCCAGCAGCTCAGGGACAGGGAAAGCGGGTACTGAAGCTTTCTTT
TRBJ1-1,TRBV10-3,NA,few,CAIRQQGNTEAFF,TGTGCCATCAGACAACAGGGGAACACTGAAGCTTTCTTT
TRBJ1-1,TRBV4-1,NA,NA,CASSQGAAVSEAFF,TGCGCCAGCAGCCAAGGTGCAGCGGTTTCTGAAGCTTTCTTT
TRBJ1-1,TRBV10-1,NA,once,CASSDSLNTEAFF,TGCGCCAGCAGCGACTCCCTTAACACTGAAGCTTTCTTT
TRBJ2-3,TRBV18,NA,NA,CASSPLRQNRADTQYF,TGTGCCAGCTCACCACTACGACAGAACCGAGCAGATACGCAGTATTTT
TRBJ1-2,TRBV6-2/TRBV6-3,NA,NA,CASSLRQEANYGYTF,TGTGCCAGCAGCCTACGACAGGAAGCAAACTATGGCTACACCTTC
TRBJ1-6,TRBV28,NA,NA,CASSLLGIGGSPLHF,TGTGCCAGCAGTTTGCTAGGGATCGGAGGTTCACCCCTCCACTTT
TRBJ1-2,TRBV7-9,TRBD1,once,CASSLIRDRFYGYTF,TGTGCCAGCAGCCTAATTCGGGACAGATTTTATGGCTACACCTTC